What follows is one TCR beta chain and its context. What it binds is not known. Sorting defined conventional CD4 T cells as CD4+CD127+. Germline V gene lookup returns CDR1 SGHVS and CDR2 FQNEAQ. The CDR3 loop spans 15 amino acids. The V end lost 7 bases, the J end lost 2 bases, and 15 bases lay between the germline ends. These data come from a study of B cell selection in AIRE deficiency. Findings and caveats of the study: Roughly 31% of healthy-donor shared Treg TCRbeta sequences appeared in patient Tconv cells. Of over 3,000 shared Treg TCRbeta sequences, 31.6% were healthy-donor-only and 9.3% patient-only.

Per the study methods: Around 9.9x10^4 patient and about 130,000 healthy donor in-frame TCRbeta sequences came from conventional T cells. TCRdb keeps only in-frame clones here, not all; method: immunoSEQ multiplex PCR. V and J calls and clone size follow that table, whereas D and trimming were derived from the DNA. The table shows about 23,000 clones, with 97% occurring only once. The sample comprised conventional CD4+ T cells sorted from PBMCs. This TCR derives from a human donor with AIRE deficiency. This chain connects TRBV7-8 to TRBJ2-1; D unresolved. The CDR3 DNA reads TGTGCCAGCACCTCCCGGGCAGGCGCCTACAATGAGCAGTTCTTC. It codes for CASTSRAGAYNEQFF.